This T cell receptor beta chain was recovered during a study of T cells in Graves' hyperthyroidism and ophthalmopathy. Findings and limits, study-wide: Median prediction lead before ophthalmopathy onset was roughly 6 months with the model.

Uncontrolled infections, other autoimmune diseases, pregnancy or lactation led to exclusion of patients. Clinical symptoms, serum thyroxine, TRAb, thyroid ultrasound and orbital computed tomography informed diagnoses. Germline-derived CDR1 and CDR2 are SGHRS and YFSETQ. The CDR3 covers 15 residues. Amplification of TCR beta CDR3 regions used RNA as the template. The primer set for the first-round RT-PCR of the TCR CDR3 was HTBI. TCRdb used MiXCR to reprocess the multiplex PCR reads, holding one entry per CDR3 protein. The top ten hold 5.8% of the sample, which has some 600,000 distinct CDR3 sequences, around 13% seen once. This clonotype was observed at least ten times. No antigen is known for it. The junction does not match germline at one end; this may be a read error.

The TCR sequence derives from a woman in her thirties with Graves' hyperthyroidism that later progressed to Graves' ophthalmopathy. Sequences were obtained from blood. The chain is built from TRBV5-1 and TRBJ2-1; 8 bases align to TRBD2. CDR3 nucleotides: TGTGCCAGCAGCTTAACTAGCGGCTCCTACAATGAGCAGTTCTTC. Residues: CASSLTSGSYNEQFF.